One sample yielded the 10 T cell receptor beta chains listed below, sequenced in a study of blood T cell repertoires in COVID-19. Only in-frame clones appear in the TCRdb table, and some are missing; sequencing was by immunoSEQ multiplex PCR. The sample contains 200,000 to 250,000 clones, 65% to 85% of which appear only once. The sample taken for sequencing was peripheral blood. These receptors all come from an elderly woman with acute or convalescent COVID-19.

This clone has only one observation. The J gene is TRBJ2-7, the V gene TRBV6-5; 8 bases match TRBD2. CDR3 length: 14 residues. CDR1 and CDR2 (germline): MNHEY, SVGAGI. J gave up 2 bases and V 6 bases, and 6 bases lay outside the gene matches. Here the CDR3 reads CASSSGGDPYEQYF. CDR3 sequence (DNA): TGTGCCAGCAGCTCGGGGGGGGATCCCTACGAGCAGTACTTC.

The chain couples TRBV15 to TRBJ2-2; TRBD2 is a possible D gene (8 bases). This CDR3 is 15 amino acids long. The germline V gene has CDR1 LNHNV and CDR2 YYDKDF (reference sequence). V was trimmed by 2 bases and J by 8 bases, leaving 15 bases between them. The CDR3 spells CATSRPGRGLGELFF. CDR3 DNA: TGTGCCACCAGCAGACCCGGGAGGGGGCTAGGGGAGCTGTTTTTT.

This clone was seen more than once but under ten times. In DNA form, the CDR3 reads TGCAGCGTTGCTGCAGGGGGCCGCACTGAAGCTTTCTTT. Translation: CSVAAGGRTEAFF. The V and J genes are TRBV29-1 and TRBJ1-1; 8 nucleotides line up with TRBD1. The V and J ends lost 4 bases and 4 bases, in that order; junction bases with no gene match: 5. The CDR3 runs to 13 residues. Germline CDR1 is SQVTM and CDR2 is ANQGSEA.

The genes are TRBV7-9 and TRBJ1-4, with no clear D. CDR3 length: 13 amino acids. Germline CDR1 is SEHNR and CDR2 is FQNEAQ (reference sequence). Trimming shortened V by 2 bases and J by 4 bases, and 5 bases separated the two germline ends. The CDR3 reads CASSLNNNEKLFF. In DNA, the CDR3 is TGTGCCAGCAGCTTAAATAATAATGAAAAACTGTTTTTT.

V gene TRBV18 combines with J gene TRBJ1-3, with D uncertain. Germline CDR1 reads KGHSH; CDR2 reads LQKENI. The CDR3 totals 15 residues. With 3 bases removed from V and 0 bases from J, the gap between germline ends came to 9 bases. This CDR3 is CASSPTPDSGNTIYF. As DNA, the CDR3 is TGTGCCAGCTCACCTACGCCAGACTCTGGAAACACCATATATTTT.

J is TRBJ2-2 and V is TRBV11-3; TRBD2 is a possible D gene (7 bases). From germline, CDR1 is SGHNT and CDR2 YENEEA. CDR3 length: 16 amino acids. The V end lost 3 bases, the J end lost 2 bases, and 13 bases lay between the germline ends. This CDR3 is CASSFRGGGNTGELFF. CDR3 DNA sequence: TGTGCCAGCAGCTTCAGGGGCGGGGGTAACACCGGGGAGCTGTTTTTT.

The V call is TRBV11-3, the J call TRBJ2-5; 7 bases map to TRBD1. The CDR3 is made up of 14 amino acids. Germline CDR1 reads SGHNT; CDR2 reads YENEEA. Trimming cost V 5 bases and J 4 bases; bases outside gene matches: 7. CDR3 sequence: CASSRTGPAETQYF. The CDR3 bases are TGTGCCAGCAGCCGGACAGGCCCCGCAGAGACCCAGTACTTC.

V is TRBV11-2 and J is TRBJ1-5; D uncertain. The V gene lost 5 bases and the J gene lost 7 bases, with 12 bases spanning the gap. The length of the CDR3 is 13 residues. Germline V lookup: CDR1 SGHAT, CDR2 FQNNGV. This chain's CDR3 is CASSPSGFQPQHF. The CDR3 coding sequence is TGTGCCAGCAGCCCGTCGGGGTTCCAGCCCCAGCATTTT. The full variable domain, completed using reference TRBV11-2 and TRBJ1-5, is EAGVAQSPRYKIIEKRQSVAFWCNPISGHATLYWYQQILGQGPKLLIQFQNNGVVDDSQLPKDRFSAERLKGVDSTLKIQPAKLEDSAVYLCASSPSGFQPQHFGDGTRLSIL.

In this sample, this clone turned up a few times. This rearrangement joins TRBV30 to TRBJ1-2; possible D gene TRBD1, 6 bases. V shed 5 bases and J shed 2 bases, with 12 bases lying between them. Germline V CDR1 and CDR2: GTSNPN, SVGIG (reference sequence). The CDR3 totals 13 residues. Here the CDR3 reads CAWQATGNYGYTF. CDR3 nucleotide sequence: TGTGCCTGGCAAGCTACAGGGAACTATGGCTACACCTTC.

CDR3 region: CASSTKGVATPLHF. CDR3 nucleotides: TGTGCCAGCAGCACGAAGGGGGTGGCGACGCCCCTCCACTTT. The chain carries TRBV5-4 and TRBJ1-6; perhaps TRBD1 as D (6 bases). The CDR3 runs to 14 residues. Germline values: CDR1 SGHNT, CDR2 YYREEE (reference sequence). Trimming removed 4 bases from V and 13 bases from J, with 18 bases in between.